Listed here are 21 T cell receptor beta chains from one sample, sequenced in a study of PD-L1 blockade in urothelial cancer. Only in-frame clones appear in the TCRdb table, and some are missing; sequencing was by immunoSEQ multiplex PCR. The table includes some 71,000 clones, approximately 88% detected once. The sequenced sample was PBMCs, obtained around atezolizumab (anti-PD-L1) treatment. These receptors all stem from a man in his sixties with urothelial cancer.

The chain joins TRBV6-1 to TRBJ2-1, with TRBD2 matching over 7 bases. Germline lookup yields CDR1 MNHNS and CDR2 SASEGT. V lost 1 base, J lost 8 bases, and 8 bases stayed unmatched. The CDR3 runs to 15 residues. CDR3 loop: CASSEVGGSVDEQFF. CDR3 DNA sequence: TGTGCCAGCAGTGAAGTAGGCGGGAGCGTCGATGAGCAGTTCTTC.

The chain is built from TRBV5-6 and TRBJ1-5; TRBD1 is a possible D gene (6 bases). CDR3 length equals 15 residues. V lost 2 bases and J 6 bases, leaving 15 bases between the germline ends. Germline assignment: CDR1 SGHDT and CDR2 YYEEEE. The CDR3 bases are TGTGCCAGCAGCTTCCGGGGGGCGCTTGGTCAGCCCCAGCATTTT. It specifies CASSFRGALGQPQHF.

Only a few counts were recorded for this clone. V usage is TRBV11-2 and J usage is TRBJ2-3; 11 positions agree with TRBD2. The CDR3 covers 16 residues. Germline CDR1 reads SGHAT; CDR2 reads FQNNGV. V was pared by 5 bases and J by 1 base, with 5 bases of the junction left unmatched. The CDR3 sequence: CASSILAGGGTDTQYF. CDR3 nucleotides: TGTGCCAGCAGCATTCTAGCGGGAGGAGGCACAGATACGCAGTATTTT.

J is TRBJ1-2 and V is TRBV4-1; D gene ambiguous. Germline values: CDR1 MGHRA, CDR2 YSYEKL. The CDR3 is 14 residues long. V was trimmed by 0 bases and J by 3 bases, leaving 8 bases between them. The CDR3 here is CASSQDLSDYGYTF. Written as DNA, the CDR3 is TGCGCCAGCAGCCAAGATCTGTCCGACTATGGCTACACCTTC.

This clone was counted a single time. The chain is built from TRBV6-6 and TRBJ1-6; 9 nucleotides match TRBD1. The CDR3 runs to 15 residues. J lost 7 bases, V lost 5 bases, and 6 bases had no gene match. Germline V lookup: CDR1 MNHNY, CDR2 SVGAGI (reference sequence). CDR3 coding DNA: TGTGCCAGCAGTACCACAGGGGGCATGAATTCACCCCTCCACTTT. This translates into CASSTTGGMNSPLHF.

This clone appeared once. The rearrangement links TRBV21-1 to TRBJ2-7; the table's D call TRBD1 went unverified against the DNA. TRBV21-1 is classified as a pseudogene. CDR3 length: 13 amino acids. The CDR3 reads CASSLWTAHEQYF. CDR3 sequence (DNA): TGTGCCAGCAGCCTTTGGACAGCCCACGAGCAGTACTTC.

This chain uses TRBV2 with TRBJ1-5; TRBD1 matches at 8 bases. The CDR3 length is 14 residues. Trimming cost V 6 bases and J 6 bases; bases outside gene matches: 7. From germline, CDR1 is SNHLY and CDR2 FYNNEI. The DNA of the CDR3 is TGTGCCAGCAGCGTTGGACAGGGTGCTCAGCCCCAGCATTTT. It is translated as CASSVGQGAQPQHF. Complete variable domain (other parts from reference TRBV2 and TRBJ1-5): EPEVTQTPSHQVTQMGQEVILRCVPISNHLYFYWYRQILGQKVEFLVSFYNNEISEKSEIFDDQFSVERPDGSNFTLKIRSTKLEDSAMYFCASSVGQGAQPQHFGDGTRLSIL.

V gene TRBV5-1 combines with J gene TRBJ1-1; D not certain. Trimming stripped 1 base from V and 0 bases from J, with 7 bases between. The CDR3 totals 14 residues. The germline CDR1 and CDR2 sequences are SGHRS and YFSETQ. The CDR3 loop is CASSLSLLNTEAFF. The CDR3 DNA follows: TGCGCCAGCAGCTTGTCACTGCTGAACACTGAAGCTTTCTTT.

V and J are TRBV10-1 and TRBJ2-2; D perhaps matches TRBD1 (6 bases). The length of the CDR3 is 14 residues. CDR1 and CDR2 from the germline V gene are WNHNN and SYGVQD (reference sequence). The ends were cut back, 6 bases at V and 4 bases at J, with 12 bases in the middle. As DNA, the CDR3 is TGCGCCAGCAGCAGGGGTAGAGGCACCGGGGAGCTGTTTTTT. Its translation: CASSRGRGTGELFF.

This clone was seen just once. The chain is built from TRBV5-1 and TRBJ1-4; the match to TRBD1 covers 10 bases. This CDR3 spans 17 amino acids. Germline V gives CDR1 SGHRS, CDR2 YFSETQ. J lost 7 bases, V lost 1 base, and 10 bases had no gene match. This chain's CDR3 is CASSLSLLGQGIEKLFF. As DNA, the CDR3 is TGCGCCAGCAGCTTGAGCCTACTGGGACAGGGGATTGAAAAACTGTTTTTT.

The rearrangement uses TRBV18 and TRBJ1-2, with D possibly matching TRBD1 (5 bases). The V end lost 3 bases, the J end lost 4 bases, and 12 bases lay between the germline ends. The CDR3 spans 14 residues. CDR1 KGHSH and CDR2 LQKENI come from the germline V gene. In DNA, the CDR3 is TGTGCCAGCTCACCGCCGGAGGGGACCTATGGCTACACCTTC. This sequence encodes CASSPPEGTYGYTF.

The J gene is TRBJ1-2, the V gene TRBV6-5, with 7 bases that match TRBD1. V lost 6 bases, J lost 1 base, and 8 bases stayed unmatched. Germline V gives CDR1 MNHEY, CDR2 SVGAGI. The CDR3 runs 15 residues. CDR3 sequence (DNA): TGTGCCAGCAGGAGGGGGGACAGCCTTAACTATGGCTACACCTTC. Protein product: CASRRGDSLNYGYTF.

Here the CDR3 reads CASSFSGTRRETQYF. CDR3 DNA: TGTGCCAGCAGCTTCAGCGGGACCCGACGGGAGACCCAGTACTTC. This rearrangement joins TRBV7-2 to TRBJ2-5; 7 positions match TRBD2. The CDR3 is 15 residues long. Losses at the gene ends were 3 bases for V and 5 bases for J; bases not matched to a gene: 9. The germline V gene encodes CDR1 SGHTA and CDR2 FQGNSA.

The V gene is TRBV9, the J gene TRBJ2-3; D possibly corresponds to TRBD1 (5 bases). Germline V lookup: CDR1 SGDLS, CDR2 YYNGEE. This CDR3 comprises 14 residues. Trimming shortened V by 0 bases and J by 4 bases, and 9 bases separated the two germline ends. CDR3 nucleotide sequence: TGTGCCAGCAGCGTAGTGCAGGGTTCAGATACGCAGTATTTT. The encoded protein is CASSVVQGSDTQYF.

The V and J genes are TRBV23-1 and TRBJ1-2; D is unresolved. TRBV23-1 counts as an open reading frame of uncertain function. CDR3 length equals 13 residues. V lost 0 bases and J lost 5, with 7 bases in between. CDR3 amino acids: CASSQSSLYGYTF. In DNA, the CDR3 is TGCGCCAGCAGTCAATCCTCGCTATATGGCTACACCTTC.

CDR3 region: CASSRQTARASPLHF. DNA of the CDR3: TGTGCCAGCAGTCGACAGACAGCCCGAGCTTCACCCCTCCACTTT. V usage is TRBV6-5 and J usage is TRBJ1-6, with a tentative D call TRBD1 (5 bases). Per germline, CDR1 MNHEY and CDR2 SVGAGI. V was pared by 5 bases and J by 9 bases, with 17 bases between. The CDR3 consists of 15 residues.

The chain combines TRBV19 with TRBJ1-2, with 7 positions matching TRBD1. Germline CDR1 LNHDA, CDR2 SQIVND (reference sequence). V shed 9 bases and J 3 bases; nucleotides not matched to a gene: 10. This CDR3 has 14 residues. The CDR3 loop reads CASEDRLRDYGYTF. CDR3 bases: TGTGCCAGCGAGGACAGGTTGCGGGACTATGGCTACACCTTC.

The chain couples TRBV9 to TRBJ2-2; a possible D gene is TRBD1 (6 bases). CDR1 is SGDLS and CDR2 is YYNGEE in the germline V gene. With 4 bases removed from V and 4 bases from J, the gap between germline ends came to 14 bases. This CDR3 is 15 amino acids long. The CDR3 loop is CASSSGTPGTGELFF. The CDR3 DNA follows: TGTGCCAGCAGCTCCGGGACACCTGGCACCGGGGAGCTGTTTTTT.

The CDR3, as DNA: TGCGCCAGCAGCCTCGACAGGGGAACTAATGAAAAACTGTTTTTT. This codes for CASSLDRGTNEKLFF. The chain has TRBV5-1 and TRBJ1-4; 8 bases match TRBD1. This CDR3 spans 15 amino acids. From germline, CDR1 is SGHRS and CDR2 YFSETQ. The trim removed 4 bases at V and 1 base at J, leaving 3 bases unmatched.

The chain joins TRBV28 to TRBJ1-4; D possibly corresponds to TRBD1 (6 bases). V was clipped by 3 bases and J by 2 bases, with 10 bases between them. CDR1 MDHEN and CDR2 SYDVKM come from the germline V gene. The CDR3 is 15 residues long. This chain's CDR3 is CASSLGGATNEKLFF. CDR3 coding DNA: TGTGCCAGCAGTTTGGGGGGGGCTACTAATGAAAAACTGTTTTTT.

The chain uses TRBV29-1 and TRBJ2-3, with a weak D call TRBD2 (7 bases). The ends were cut back, 0 bases at V and 6 bases at J, with 13 bases in the middle. The CDR3 has 14 residues. CDR1 SQVTM and CDR2 ANQGSEA come from the germline V gene. CDR3 sequence (DNA): TGCAGCGTTGAAGAAACGGGGGGCCCCGATACGCAGTATTTT. It specifies CSVEETGGPDTQYF.